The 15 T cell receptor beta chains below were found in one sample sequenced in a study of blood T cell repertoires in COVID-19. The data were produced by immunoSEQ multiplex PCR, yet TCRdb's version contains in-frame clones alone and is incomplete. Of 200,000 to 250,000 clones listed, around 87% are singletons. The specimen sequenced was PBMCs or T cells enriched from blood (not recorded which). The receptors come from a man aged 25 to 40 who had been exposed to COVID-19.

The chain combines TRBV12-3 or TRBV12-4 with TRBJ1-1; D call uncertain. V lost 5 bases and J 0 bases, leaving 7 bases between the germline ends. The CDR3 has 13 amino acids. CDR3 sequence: CASSTLMNTEAFF. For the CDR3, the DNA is TGTGCCAGCAGTACTTTAATGAACACTGAAGCTTTCTTT.

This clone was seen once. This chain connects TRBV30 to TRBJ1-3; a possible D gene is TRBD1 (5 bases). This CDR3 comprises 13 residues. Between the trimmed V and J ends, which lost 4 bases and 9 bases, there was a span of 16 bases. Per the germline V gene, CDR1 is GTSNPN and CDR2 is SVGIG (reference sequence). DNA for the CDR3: TGTGCCTGGATTCGGCGGGACGCCGGCACCATATATTTT. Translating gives CAWIRRDAGTIYF.

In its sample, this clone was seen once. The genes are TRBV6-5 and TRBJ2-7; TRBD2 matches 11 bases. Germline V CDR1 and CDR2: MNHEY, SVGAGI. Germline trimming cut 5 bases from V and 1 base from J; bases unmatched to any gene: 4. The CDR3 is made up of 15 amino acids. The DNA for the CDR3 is TGTGCCAGCAGTATAGCGGGGGGGCAGTCCTACGAGCAGTACTTC. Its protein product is CASSIAGGQSYEQYF.

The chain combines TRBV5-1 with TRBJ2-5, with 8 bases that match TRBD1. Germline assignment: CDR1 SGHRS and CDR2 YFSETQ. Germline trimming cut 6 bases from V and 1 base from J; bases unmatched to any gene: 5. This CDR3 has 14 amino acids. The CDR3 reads CASIDRGSQETQYF. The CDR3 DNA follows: TGCGCCAGCATTGACAGGGGCAGCCAAGAGACCCAGTACTTC.

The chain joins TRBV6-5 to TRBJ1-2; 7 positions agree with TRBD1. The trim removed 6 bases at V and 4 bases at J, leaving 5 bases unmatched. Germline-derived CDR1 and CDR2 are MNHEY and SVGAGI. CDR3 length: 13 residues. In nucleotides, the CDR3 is TGTGCCAGCAGCCAGGGACAGTCCTATGGCTACACCTTC. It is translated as CASSQGQSYGYTF.

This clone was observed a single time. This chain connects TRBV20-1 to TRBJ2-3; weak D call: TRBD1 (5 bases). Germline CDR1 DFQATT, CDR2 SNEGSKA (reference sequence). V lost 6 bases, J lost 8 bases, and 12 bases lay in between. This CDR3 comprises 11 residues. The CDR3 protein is CSAQGVGTQYF. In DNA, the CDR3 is TGCAGTGCCCAAGGGGTGGGTACGCAGTATTTT.

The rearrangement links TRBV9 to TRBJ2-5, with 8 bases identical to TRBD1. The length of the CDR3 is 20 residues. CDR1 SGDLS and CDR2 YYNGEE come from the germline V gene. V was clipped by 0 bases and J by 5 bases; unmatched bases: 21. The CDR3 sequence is CASSVGGWATGAPLRETQYF. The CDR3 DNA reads TGTGCCAGCAGCGTAGGCGGCTGGGCGACAGGGGCCCCCCTTAGGGAGACCCAGTACTTC.

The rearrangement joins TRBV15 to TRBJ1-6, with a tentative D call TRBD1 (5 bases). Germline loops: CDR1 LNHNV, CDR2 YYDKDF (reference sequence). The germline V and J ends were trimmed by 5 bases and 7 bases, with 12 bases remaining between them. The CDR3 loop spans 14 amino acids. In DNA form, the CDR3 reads TGTGCCACCAGCCGGCCAGGGCCAAATTCACCCCTCCACTTT. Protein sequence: CATSRPGPNSPLHF.

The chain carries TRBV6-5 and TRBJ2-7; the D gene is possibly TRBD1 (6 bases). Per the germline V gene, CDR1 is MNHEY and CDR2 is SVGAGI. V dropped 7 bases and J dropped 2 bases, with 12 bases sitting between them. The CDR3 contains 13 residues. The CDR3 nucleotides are TGTGCCAGCAATCAGGGGCCGACCTACGAGCAGTACTTC. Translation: CASNQGPTYEQYF.

The CDR3 DNA reads as TGTGCCAGCAGCCCCGGGACTAGTCGCACCGGGGAGCTGTTTTTT. The encoded protein is CASSPGTSRTGELFF. The chain carries TRBV6-5 and TRBJ2-2; 8 bases are a match to TRBD2. Germline-derived CDR1 and CDR2 are MNHEY and SVGAGI. Losses at the gene ends were 6 bases for V and 4 bases for J; bases not matched to a gene: 7. This CDR3 is built from 15 residues.

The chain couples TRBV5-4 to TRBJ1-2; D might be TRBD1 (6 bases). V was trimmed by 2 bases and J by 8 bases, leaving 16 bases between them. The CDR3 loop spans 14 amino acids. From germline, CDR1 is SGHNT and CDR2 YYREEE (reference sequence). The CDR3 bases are TGTGCCAGCAGCTTAGCTACAGGGTGGGGCGGCTACACCTTC. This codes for CASSLATGWGGYTF.

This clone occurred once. The CDR3 protein is CASSPPRVGGADTQYF. The CDR3 DNA reads TGTGCCAGCAGCCCTCCCCGGGTGGGGGGGGCAGATACGCAGTATTTT. This rearrangement joins TRBV5-5 to TRBJ2-3, with TRBD2 identical over 7 bases. In germline, CDR1 is SGHKS, CDR2 YYEKEE (reference sequence). V lost 4 bases, J lost 4 bases, and 12 bases stayed unmatched. The CDR3 loop spans 16 amino acids.

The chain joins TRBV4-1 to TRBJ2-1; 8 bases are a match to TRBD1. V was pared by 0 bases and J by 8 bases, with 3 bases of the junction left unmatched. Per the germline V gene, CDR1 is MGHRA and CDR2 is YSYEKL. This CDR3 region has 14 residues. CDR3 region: CASSQDPGGHEQFF. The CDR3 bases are TGCGCCAGCAGCCAAGACCCAGGGGGCCATGAGCAGTTCTTC.

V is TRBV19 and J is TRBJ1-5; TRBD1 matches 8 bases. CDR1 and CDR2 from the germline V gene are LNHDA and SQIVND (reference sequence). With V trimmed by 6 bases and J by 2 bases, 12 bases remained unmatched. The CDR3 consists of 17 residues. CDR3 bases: TGTGCCAGTAGGTACCCAGACAGGGGTCGGGGCAATCAGCCCCAGCATTTT. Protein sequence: CASRYPDRGRGNQPQHF.

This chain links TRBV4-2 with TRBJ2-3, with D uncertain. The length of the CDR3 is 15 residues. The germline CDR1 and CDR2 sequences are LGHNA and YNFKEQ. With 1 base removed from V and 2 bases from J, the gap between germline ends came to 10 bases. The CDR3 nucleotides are TGTGCCAGCAGCCAAGGTCTGAGGATCACAGATACGCAGTATTTT. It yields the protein CASSQGLRITDTQYF.